Shown below are 10 T cell receptor beta chains from a single sample sequenced in a study of OX40 agonist ivuxolimab in advanced cancers. TCRdb keeps only in-frame clones here, not all; method: immunoSEQ multiplex PCR. In the table there are 65,000 to 85,000 clones, roughly 90% of which are singletons. Specimen: CD4+ or CD8+ T cells sorted from blood, collected in a trial of the OX40 agonist ivuxolimab. The receptors were gathered from an adult with an advanced solid tumor such as melanoma, head and neck, liver or kidney cancer.

The chain couples TRBV6-9 to TRBJ1-3; D not resolved. Trimming took 3 bases from V and 4 from J, leaving 10 bases between them. There are 14 residues in the CDR3. From germline, CDR1 is MNHGY and CDR2 SVAAGI. The CDR3 DNA is TGTGCCAGCAGTTACGGCGACGTCGGAAACACCATATATTTT. Encoded protein: CASSYGDVGNTIYF.

This clone appeared a single time. This chain links TRBV25-1 with TRBJ2-3; the match to TRBD1 covers 9 bases. Germline CDR1 reads MGHDK; CDR2 reads SYGVNS. The CDR3 totals 15 residues. V was clipped by 4 bases and J by 5 bases; unmatched bases: 7. DNA of the CDR3: TGTGCCAGCAGTGGGCGGACAGGGGTGGAAGATACGCAGTATTTT. It yields the protein CASSGRTGVEDTQYF.

The rearrangement joins TRBV6-1 to TRBJ1-1; D unclear. Per the germline V gene, CDR1 is MNHNS and CDR2 is SASEGT. The V and J ends lost 7 bases and 3 bases respectively, with 6 bases between them. The CDR3 covers 11 residues. This chain's CDR3 is CASNLHTEAFF. The CDR3 nucleotides are TGTGCCAGCAACCTCCACACTGAAGCTTTCTTT.

There are a few counts of this clone. V usage is TRBV2 and J usage is TRBJ2-4; tentative D call: TRBD1 (6 bases). CDR1 and CDR2 (germline): SNHLY, FYNNEI. The CDR3 totals 15 residues. The ends were cut back, 4 bases at V and 0 bases at J, with 10 bases in the middle. The CDR3, as DNA: TGTGCCAGCAGTGTCGGACAGATAGCCAAAAACATTCAGTACTTC. Encoded protein: CASSVGQIAKNIQYF.

The CDR3 spells CASRGTGAAYEQYF. The CDR3 DNA sequence: TGTGCCAGCAGGGGGACAGGGGCGGCCTACGAGCAGTACTTC. The chain couples TRBV2 to TRBJ2-7, with 10 bases identical to TRBD1. Germline V gives CDR1 SNHLY, CDR2 FYNNEI. V gave up 6 bases and J gave up 2 bases; unmatched junction bases: 4. CDR3 size: 14 residues.

V usage is TRBV6-5 and J usage is TRBJ2-7; 7 positions agree with TRBD1. The CDR3 has 13 amino acids. V gave up 4 bases and J gave up 4 bases; unmatched junction bases: 4. CDR1 is MNHEY, CDR2 SVGAGI, per germline. CDR3 DNA: TGTGCCAGCAGTTCAACAGGGGATTACGAGCAGTACTTC. As protein: CASSSTGDYEQYF.

This clone was counted between two and nine times. V gene TRBV6-1 combines with J gene TRBJ1-2, with no clear D. Per the germline V gene, CDR1 is MNHNS and CDR2 is SASEGT. The length of the CDR3 is 13 residues. V was shortened by 7 bases and J by 3 bases, with 12 bases between the two germline ends. The CDR3 nucleotides read TGTGCCAGCACCCCTCGGGCCGACTATGGCTACACCTTC. As protein: CASTPRADYGYTF.

This clone was observed a single time. The rearrangement links TRBV30 to TRBJ2-7; D possibly uses TRBD1 or TRBD2 (6 bases each). The CDR3 runs 13 residues. Germline V gives CDR1 GTSNPN, CDR2 SVGIG (reference sequence). V was shortened by 1 base and J by 6 bases, with 13 bases between the two germline ends. This CDR3 reads CAWSGSGAREQYF. Written as DNA, the CDR3 is TGTGCCTGGAGTGGTTCGGGGGCTCGCGAGCAGTACTTC. The full variable domain, rest sourced from reference TRBV30 and TRBJ2-7, is SQTIHQWPATLVQPVGSPLSLECTVEGTSNPNLYWYRQAAGRGLQLLFYSVGIGQISSEVPQNLSASRPQDRQFILSSKKLLLSDSGFYLCAWSGSGAREQYFGPGTRLTVT.

The V call is TRBV6-1, the J call TRBJ2-7, with no clear D. Germline CDR1 reads MNHNS; CDR2 reads SASEGT. Trimming stripped 6 bases from V and 6 bases from J, with 12 bases between. This CDR3 region has 12 residues. The CDR3 sequence is CASREPSSEQYF. In nucleotides, the CDR3 is TGTGCCAGCAGAGAGCCTTCCAGCGAGCAGTACTTC.

This sequence joins TRBV9 and TRBJ1-6, with TRBD1 as a possible D gene (5 bases). Trimming stripped 2 bases from V and 7 bases from J, with 10 bases between. The CDR3 is 14 amino acids. Germline V gene lookup returns CDR1 SGDLS and CDR2 YYNGEE. CDR3 loop: CASSVSDTNSPLHF. The CDR3, as DNA: TGTGCCAGCAGCGTCTCGGACACCAATTCACCCCTCCACTTT. The variable domain in full, with the rest retrieved from reference TRBV9 and TRBJ1-6, is DSGVTQTPKHLITATGQRVTLRCSPRSGDLSVYWYQQSLDQGLQFLIQYYNGEERAKGNILERFSAQQFPDLHSELNLSSLELGDSALYFCASSVSDTNSPLHFGNGTRLTVT.